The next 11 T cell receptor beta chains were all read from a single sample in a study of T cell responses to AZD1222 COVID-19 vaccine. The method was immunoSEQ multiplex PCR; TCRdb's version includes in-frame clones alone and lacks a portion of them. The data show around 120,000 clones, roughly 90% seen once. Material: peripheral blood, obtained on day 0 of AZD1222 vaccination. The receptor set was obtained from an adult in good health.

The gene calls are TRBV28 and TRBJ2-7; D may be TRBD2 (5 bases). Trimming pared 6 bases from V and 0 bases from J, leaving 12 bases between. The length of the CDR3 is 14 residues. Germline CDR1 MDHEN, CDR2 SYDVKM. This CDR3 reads CASSPSFSSYEQYF. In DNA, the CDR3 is TGTGCCAGCAGCCCTAGCTTCAGCTCCTACGAGCAGTACTTC. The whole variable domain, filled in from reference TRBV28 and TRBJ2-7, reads DVKVTQSSRYLVKRTGEKVFLECVQDMDHENMFWYRQDPGLGLRLIYFSYDVKMKEKGDIPEGYSVSREKKERFSLILESASTNQTSMYLCASSPSFSSYEQYFGPGTRLTVT.

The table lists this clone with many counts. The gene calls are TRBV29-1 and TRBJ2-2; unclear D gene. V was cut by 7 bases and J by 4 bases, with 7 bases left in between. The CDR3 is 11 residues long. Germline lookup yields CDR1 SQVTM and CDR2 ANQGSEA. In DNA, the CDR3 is TGCAGCGCTACGAGCACCGGGGAGCTGTTTTTT. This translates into CSATSTGELFF.

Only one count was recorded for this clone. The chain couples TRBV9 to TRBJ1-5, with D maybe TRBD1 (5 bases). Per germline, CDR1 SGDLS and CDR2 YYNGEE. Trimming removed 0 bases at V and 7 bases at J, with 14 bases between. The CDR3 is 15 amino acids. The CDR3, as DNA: TGTGCCAGCAGCGTAGACCCTCAGGGTAAACAGCCCCAGCATTTT. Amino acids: CASSVDPQGKQPQHF.

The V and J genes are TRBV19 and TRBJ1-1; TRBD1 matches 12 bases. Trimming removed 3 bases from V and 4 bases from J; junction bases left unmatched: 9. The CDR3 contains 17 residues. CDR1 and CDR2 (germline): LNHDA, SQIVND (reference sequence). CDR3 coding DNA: TGTGCCAGTAGTATGTCTTGGGACAGGGGGCGTCTCACTGAAGCTTTCTTT. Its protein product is CASSMSWDRGRLTEAFF.

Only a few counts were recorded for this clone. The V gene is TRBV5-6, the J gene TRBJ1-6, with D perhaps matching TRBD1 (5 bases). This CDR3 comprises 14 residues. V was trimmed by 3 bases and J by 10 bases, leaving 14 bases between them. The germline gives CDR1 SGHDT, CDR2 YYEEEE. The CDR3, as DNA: TGTGCCAGCAGCTCGGGACTGTACTACTCACCCCTCCACTTT. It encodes CASSSGLYYSPLHF.

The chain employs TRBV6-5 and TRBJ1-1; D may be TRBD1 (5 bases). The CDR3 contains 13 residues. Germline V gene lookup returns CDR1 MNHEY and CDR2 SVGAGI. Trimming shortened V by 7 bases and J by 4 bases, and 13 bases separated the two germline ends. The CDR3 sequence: CASNNRDGTEAFF. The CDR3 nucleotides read TGTGCCAGCAACAACCGGGACGGCACTGAAGCTTTCTTT.

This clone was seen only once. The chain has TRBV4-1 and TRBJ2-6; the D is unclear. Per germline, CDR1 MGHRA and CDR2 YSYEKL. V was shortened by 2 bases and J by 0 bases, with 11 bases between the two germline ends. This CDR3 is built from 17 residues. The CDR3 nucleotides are TGCGCCAGCAGCCAATCGGGTTTCAGCTCTGGGGCCAACGTCCTGACTTTC. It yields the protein CASSQSGFSSGANVLTF.

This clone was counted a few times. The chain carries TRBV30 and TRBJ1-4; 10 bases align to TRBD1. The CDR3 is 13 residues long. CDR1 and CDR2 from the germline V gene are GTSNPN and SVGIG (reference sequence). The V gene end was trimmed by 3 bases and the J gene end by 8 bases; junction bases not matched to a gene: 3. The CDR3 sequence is CAWRRTGGEKLFF. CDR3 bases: TGTGCCTGGAGACGGACAGGGGGGGAAAAACTGTTTTTT.

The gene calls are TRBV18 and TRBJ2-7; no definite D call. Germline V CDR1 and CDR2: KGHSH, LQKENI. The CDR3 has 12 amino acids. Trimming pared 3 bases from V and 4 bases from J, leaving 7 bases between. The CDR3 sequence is CASSPQLYEQYF. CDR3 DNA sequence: TGTGCCAGCTCACCGCAGCTATACGAGCAGTACTTC. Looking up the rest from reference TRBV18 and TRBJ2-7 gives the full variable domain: NAGVMQNPRHLVRRRGQEARLRCSPMKGHSHVYWYRQLPEEGLKFMVYLQKENIIDESGMPKERFSAEFPKEGPSILRIQQVVRGDSAAYFCASSPQLYEQYFGPGTRLTVT.

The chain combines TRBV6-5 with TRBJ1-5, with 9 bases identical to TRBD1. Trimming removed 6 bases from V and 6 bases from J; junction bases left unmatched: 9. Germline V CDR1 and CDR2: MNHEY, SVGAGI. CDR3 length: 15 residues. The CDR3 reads CASRYRDRDAQPQHF. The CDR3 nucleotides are TGTGCCAGCAGGTACCGGGACAGGGACGCTCAGCCCCAGCATTTT.

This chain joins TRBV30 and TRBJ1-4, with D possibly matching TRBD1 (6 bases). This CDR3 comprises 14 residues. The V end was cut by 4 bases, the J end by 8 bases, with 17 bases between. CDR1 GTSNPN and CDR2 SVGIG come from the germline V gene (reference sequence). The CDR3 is CAWTPGTSVEKLFF. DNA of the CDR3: TGTGCCTGGACGCCTGGGACATCGGTCGAAAAACTGTTTTTT.